This TCR beta chain was obtained from a study of T cell changes during pregnancy in multiple sclerosis. Of note for this clone: Relative to the germline gene, one junction end is altered; a read error may explain this.

Measured with immunoSEQ multiplex PCR; TCRdb has only the in-frame clones, and not every one. The sample holds over 70,000 clones, almost 95% seen once. Germline-derived CDR1 and CDR2 are SGHAT and FQNNGV. The CDR3 covers 15 residues. The sequencing here drew on peripheral blood, taken in the third trimester of pregnancy. The sequence came from a female donor in good health, enrolled as a control in a pregnancy study. The V and J genes are TRBV11-2 and TRBJ2-7; D is perhaps TRBD2 (6 bases). The CDR3 nucleotides read TGCGCCAGCAGCCAAGTAGCGGACTACTCCTACGAGCAGTACTTC. As protein: CASSQVADYSYEQYF.